This T cell receptor (beta chain) was obtained from a study of T-cell memory formation after mild COVID-19. On the study more broadly: Clusters of TCRs were largely donor specific.

At least ten counts were recorded for this clonotype. From germline, CDR1 is SGHTA and CDR2 FQGTGA. This CDR3 has 14 amino acids. Trimming took off 5 bases at V and 2 bases at J, with 11 bases between the two ends. Via MiXCR, TCRdb re-called the 5' RACE reads, giving one row per CDR3 protein. Of 35,000 to 45,000 distinct CDR3 sequences listed, 6% to 8% are singletons. This rearrangement joins TRBV7-3 to TRBJ2-3; TRBD2 is a possible D gene (5 bases). Sequenced sample: PBMCs or a T cell subset sorted from them (not recorded which). The receptor's source is a man aged 18-30 years who had mild COVID-19 (a few samples of this study predate the infection). Cell type and time point are not known. This chain's CDR3 is CASSASGYTDTQYF. The CDR3 DNA reads TGTGCCAGCAGCGCCAGCGGTTACACAGATACGCAGTATTTT.